The rows below give T cell receptor beta chains drawn from one sample of a study of post-analysis software for immune sequencing data. From the PCR reads, TCRdb called clonotypes with MiXCR, one entry per CDR3 protein. The data contain about 460,000 distinct CDR3 sequences, over 35% of them singletons. Source material: blood. Receptor source: a girl aged 5-17 years with multiple sclerosis. Both conserved end residues are part of each CDR3. A D gene is named only where the DNA matches it firmly. Clone size, where shown, is once, few, many, or a class for clones that have expanded.

length | size | D | J | V | DNA | CDR3
15 | NA | NA | TRBJ2-5 | TRBV20-1 | TGCAGTGCTAACCCCCAGCAGGGAAACCAAGAGACCCAGTACTTC | CSANPQQGNQETQYF
12 | NA | NA | TRBJ2-1 | TRBV11-3 | TGTGCCAGCAGCATCCTAAACAATGAGCAGTTCTTC | CASSILNNEQFF
17 | NA | NA | TRBJ1-6 | TRBV27 | TGTGCCAGCAGTTTATTGCTCGGGGGAAGAGGAGGTTCACCCCTCCACTTT | CASSLLLGGRGGSPLHF
19 | NA | TRBD1 | TRBJ2-2 | TRBV24-1 | TGTGCCACCAGTGACCGTCCCGGGACAGGCTCCCTAGTCACCGGGGAGCTGTTTTTT | CATSDRPGTGSLVTGELFF
17 | few | NA | TRBJ1-6 | TRBV5-1 | TGCGCCAGCAGCTCACAGGTCTTAAGCTCCTATAATTCACCCCTCCACTTT | CASSSQVLSSYNSPLHF
11 | NA | TRBD2 | TRBJ2-7 | TRBV10-3 | TGTGCCAACACGGGAGGGGACGAGCAGTACTTC | CANTGGDEQYF
17 | NA | TRBD2 | TRBJ2-7 | TRBV4-1 | TGCGCCAGCAGCCCCAGCCAAATACTAGCGGGATCCCGCGAGCAGTACTTC | CASSPSQILAGSREQYF
11 | NA | NA | TRBJ1-1 | TRBV10-3 | TGTGCCATCAGTGAATTTACTGAAGCTTTCTTT | CAISEFTEAFF
14 | NA | NA | TRBJ2-1 | TRBV24-1 | TGTGCCACCAGTGCGCTTAACTCCTACAATGAGCAGTTCTTC | CATSALNSYNEQFF
14 | NA | NA | TRBJ1-2 | TRBV7-2 | TGTGCCAGCAGCTCACTTCAGGGAAACTATGGCTACACCTTC | CASSSLQGNYGYTF
15 | NA | TRBD1 | TRBJ1-4 | TRBV6-5 | TGTGCCAGCAGTTACGGAGGAACAGGGGTTGAAAAACTGTTTTTT | CASSYGGTGVEKLFF
13 | few | NA | TRBJ2-7 | TRBV7-6 | TGTGCCAGCAGCTTAAACAGACCCTACGAGCAGTACTTC | CASSLNRPYEQYF
14 | few | NA | TRBJ2-3 | TRBV7-2 | TGTGCCAGCAGTCTTAGCCCGGGTCCAGATACGCAGTATTTT | CASSLSPGPDTQYF
16 | NA | TRBD1 | TRBJ2-1 | TRBV3-1 | TGTGCCAGCAGCCCCCTTGGGGACAGGGGGCCGAATGAGCAGTTCTTC | CASSPLGDRGPNEQFF
13 | NA | TRBD1 | TRBJ2-7 | TRBV29-1 | TGCAGCGTAGACAGGGGGGACAGAGGCGAGCAGTACTTC | CSVDRGDRGEQYF
14 | NA | TRBD1 | TRBJ1-5 | TRBV6-5 | TGTGCCATGAACCGGGACAGTAGCAATCAGCCCCAGCATTTT | CAMNRDSSNQPQHF
15 | NA | TRBD2 | TRBJ2-3 | TRBV28 | TGTGCCAGCAGCTCCCCCGGGACTAGTCGAGATACGCAGTATTTT | CASSSPGTSRDTQYF
15 | NA | NA | TRBJ1-2 | TRBV5-1 | TGCGCCAGCAGCTTGATAGCAGGGTCAACCTATGGCTACACCTTC | CASSLIAGSTYGYTF
13 | once | NA | TRBJ1-5 | TRBV6-4 | TGTGCCAGCAGTCCTTCGACCAATCAGCCCCAGCATTTT | CASSPSTNQPQHF
12 | few | NA | TRBJ2-1 | TRBV6-5 | TGTGCCAGCAGGGGGCTGGGGGGTGAGCAGTTCTTC | CASRGLGGEQFF
13 | NA | NA | TRBJ1-5 | TRBV12-3/TRBV12-4 | TGTGCCAGCAGTCCCGGAACTAATCAGCCCCAGCATTTT | CASSPGTNQPQHF
15 | few | NA | TRBJ2-1 | TRBV4-2 | TGTGCCAGCAGCCCGAGCGGGTCCAACTACAATGAGCAGTTCTTC | CASSPSGSNYNEQFF
17 | few | NA | TRBJ2-6 | TRBV11-2 | TGTGCCAGCAGCTTAAATCTTTTGGGTTCTGGGGCCAACGTCCTGACTTTC | CASSLNLLGSGANVLTF
15 | NA | NA | TRBJ1-1 | TRBV9 | TGTGCCAGCAGCGTAGGCCAGGGTCTGAACACTGAAGCTTTCTTT | CASSVGQGLNTEAFF
14 | NA | NA | TRBJ1-2 | TRBV4-3 | TGCGCCAGCAGCCAGCCTTCAAGGTACTATGGCTACACCTTC | CASSQPSRYYGYTF
18 | NA | NA | TRBJ1-2 | TRBV14 | TGTGCCAGCAGCCAAGCAATCCCACAGGGCTGGGAGGTCGATGGCTACACCTTC | CASSQAIPQGWEVDGYTF
13 | few | NA | TRBJ2-7 | TRBV20-1 | TGCAGTGCTAGATCTAGCACGACCTACGAGCAGTACTTC | CSARSSTTYEQYF
13 | NA | NA | TRBJ1-1 | TRBV3-1 | TGTGCCACCCGCCAGACACCTAACACTGAAGCTTTCTTT | CATRQTPNTEAFF
15 | once | NA | TRBJ2-7 | TRBV28 | TGTGCCAGCATTAACCCATCCGGGCCCACCTACGAGCAGTACTTC | CASINPSGPTYEQYF
15 | NA | TRBD1 | TRBJ2-7 | TRBV5-1 | TGCGCCAGCAGCAGATCCGGGACAGGGGAAAACGAGCAGTACTTC | CASSRSGTGENEQYF
12 | NA | NA | TRBJ2-1 | TRBV28 | TGTGCCAGCAGTTTATTCGGGGTTGAGCAGTTCTTC | CASSLFGVEQFF
15 | NA | TRBD1 | TRBJ2-7 | TRBV5-1 | TGCGCCAGCAGCTTGGGGGACAGGGCCACCTACGAGCAGTACTTC | CASSLGDRATYEQYF
14 | NA | TRBD2 | TRBJ2-3 | TRBV5-1 | TGCGCCAGCAGAGAAACTAGCGGCACAGATACGCAGTATTTT | CASRETSGTDTQYF
16 | few | TRBD1 | TRBJ2-5 | TRBV12-3/TRBV12-4 | TGTGCCAGCAGTGTTTACAGGGGCCGGCGGGAAGAGACCCAGTACTTC | CASSVYRGRREETQYF
15 | few | TRBD2 | TRBJ2-1 | TRBV2 | TGTGCCAGCAGTGGGGGACTAGCCTGGTACAATGAGCAGTTCTTC | CASSGGLAWYNEQFF
17 | NA | NA | TRBJ2-7 | TRBV18 | TGTGCCAGCTCACCTGATCCGGGACACTTTTCCACCTACGAGCAGTACTTC | CASSPDPGHFSTYEQYF
13 | NA | NA | TRBJ2-4 | TRBV5-1 | TGCGCCAGCAGCTTGCCAGAACAAAACATTCAGTACTTC | CASSLPEQNIQYF
14 | NA | NA | TRBJ2-4 | TRBV7-2 | TGTGCCAGCAGCTCCGGGGAAGCCAAAAACATTCAGTACTTC | CASSSGEAKNIQYF
13 | NA | NA | TRBJ2-7 | TRBV29-1 | TGCAGCGTTGAGGGGCCCCTTTCCTACGAGCAGTACTTC | CSVEGPLSYEQYF
16 | NA | TRBD1 | TRBJ2-7 | TRBV7-6 | TGTGCCAGCAGCTTAGTGGTTGGACAGGCGTCTGACGAGCAGTACTTC | CASSLVVGQASDEQYF
15 | NA | NA | TRBJ2-1 | TRBV7-3 | TGTGCCAGCGGGTACTTGAGGGGAGACCACAATGAGCAGTTCTTC | CASGYLRGDHNEQFF
15 | NA | TRBD2 | TRBJ2-7 | TRBV24-1 | TGTGCCACCAGTCCTAGCGGGAGCTCACCCTACGAGCAGTACTTC | CATSPSGSSPYEQYF
16 | NA | TRBD2 | TRBJ2-3 | TRBV4-1 | TGCGCCAGCAGCCAGGACGCGGGAGGAGGCACAGATACGCAGTATTTT | CASSQDAGGGTDTQYF
15 | NA | TRBD1 | TRBJ1-1 | TRBV7-9 | TGTGCCAGCAGCTTAGGTGGGACAGCAAACACTGAAGCTTTCTTT | CASSLGGTANTEAFF
17 | few | TRBD2 | TRBJ2-3 | TRBV20-1 | TGCAGTGCTAGCATCCCCCTAGCGGGAGCGGGCACAGATACGCAGTATTTT | CSASIPLAGAGTDTQYF
16 | NA | NA | TRBJ2-3 | TRBV6-5 | TGTGCCAGCAGTTACTCGAGGCTCGCTAGCACAGATACGCAGTATTTT | CASSYSRLASTDTQYF
17 | NA | NA | TRBJ2-3 | TRBV20-1 | TGCAGTGCTAGAGCACGAGGGGCTAGCGAAAGCACAGATACGCAGTATTTT | CSARARGASESTDTQYF
16 | NA | TRBD2 | TRBJ2-7 | TRBV29-1 | TGCAGCGCACGGACTAGCGGGGAAGAAGAAGCCTACGAGCAGTACTTC | CSARTSGEEEAYEQYF
12 | NA | NA | TRBJ2-4 | TRBV27 | TGTGCCAGCAGTTTACGACGGGGTGAGCAGTACTTC | CASSLRRGEQYF
14 | NA | TRBD1 | TRBJ2-7 | TRBV29-1 | TGCAGCGTTGGCCGGGACAGGAGTCCCTACGAGCAGTACTTC | CSVGRDRSPYEQYF
16 | few | NA | TRBJ2-3 | TRBV5-6 | TGTGCCAGCAGCTTGGTGGCCGGAGGGAAGACAGATACGCAGTATTTT | CASSLVAGGKTDTQYF
16 | NA | NA | TRBJ2-1 | TRBV7-8 | TGTGCCAGCAGCCTGATTGACAGTGCCCCCTACAATGAGCAGTTCTTC | CASSLIDSAPYNEQFF
14 | once | NA | TRBJ2-7 | TRBV2 | TGTGCCAGCATCCTAGGACAAGGGGGCTACGAGCAGTACTTC | CASILGQGGYEQYF
12 | NA | TRBD1 | TRBJ1-2 | TRBV15 | TGTGCCACCAGCAGACAGGGGGATGGCTACACCTTC | CATSRQGDGYTF
12 | NA | NA | TRBJ2-2 | TRBV9 | TGTGCCAGCAGCGTACTTGCCGGGGAGCTGTTTTTT | CASSVLAGELFF
12 | few | NA | TRBJ2-7 | TRBV20-1 | TGCAGTGCCAATTTACCCTCCTACGAGCAGTACTTC | CSANLPSYEQYF